This T cell receptor (beta chain) was retrieved from a study of blood T cell repertoires in COVID-19. Overall study: The analysed material was cDNA or gDNA that came from T cells, B-cell-depleted T cells, or PBMCs.

Profiled with immunoSEQ multiplex PCR; TCRdb holds only in-frame clones, not every one. The profile shows over 250,000 clones, about nine tenths of them singletons. This clone was seen only once. The CDR3 sequence is 14 residues long. In germline, CDR1 is KGHSH, CDR2 LQKENI. V dropped 2 bases and J dropped 8; count of bases not matched to a gene: 2. The sequence derives from a woman aged 55 to 70 with acute or convalescent COVID-19. The sequencing input was peripheral blood. The chain combines TRBV18 with TRBJ1-6; 8 positions agree with TRBD1. CDR3 in DNA: TGTGCCAGCTCACCAGGGACAGGCGATTCACCCCTCCACTTT. Protein product: CASSPGTGDSPLHF.